Below, one TCR beta chain is given with its context. Its antigen is undetermined. The data stem from a study of Graves' ophthalmopathy and Graves' hyperthyroidism. Study overall: There was a collection of peripheral blood at initial diagnosis, before any treatment. General study points: Most thyroid-expanded clonotypes exceeding 0.001 frequency were also found in blood.

Certain patients, namely those with other autoimmune diseases, uncontrolled infections, pregnancy or lactation, were excluded. As the template, RNA transcripts were used to amplify TCR beta CDR3 regions. Second-round multiplex PCR came after first-round RT-PCR with HTBI primers. TCRdb redid the calling of the multiplex PCR reads with MiXCR, one entry per CDR3 protein. The top ten hold 35% to 55% of the sample, which has approximately 700,000 distinct CDR3 sequences, roughly 41% seen once. Trimming pared 6 bases from V and 9 bases from J, leaving 12 bases between. Germline values: CDR1 SGHRS, CDR2 YFSETQ. The CDR3 extends over 12 amino acids.

The V and J genes are TRBV5-1 and TRBJ2-2; tentative D call: TRBD2 (5 bases). The TCR sequence derives from an adult man with Graves' ophthalmopathy. Sequencing was done on a sample of peripheral blood. CDR3: CASNEPGRELFF. The CDR3 coding sequence is TGCGCCAGCAACGAACCGGGAAGGGAGCTGTTTTTT.